This T cell receptor beta chain was obtained from a study of blood T cell repertoires in COVID-19. For the study at large: COVID-19 samples collected from the United States, Italy and Spain covered acute and convalescent phases. The analysed material was cDNA or gDNA that came from T cells, B-cell-depleted T cells, or PBMCs.

In the authors' methods: Nucleated cell number was recorded as an estimate derived from reference gene primer amplification. Sequencing used immunoSEQ multiplex PCR; TCRdb keeps in-frame clones, though not all of them. Clone size and V and J calls were adopted from that table, with D and trimming inferred from the DNA. The sample contains fewer than 130,000 clones, about 85% of which appear only once. The V gene's germline CDR1 is MDHEN and CDR2 SYDVKM. Losses at the gene ends were 6 bases for V and 3 bases for J; bases not matched to a gene: 5. This CDR3 has 15 amino acids. The sample consisted of peripheral blood. The chain links TRBV28 to TRBJ2-2, with 9 bases matching TRBD1. This receptor was identified in a human donor in a cohort sampled during active COVID-19. DNA for the CDR3: TGTGCCAGCAGCAACAGGGGGCGTCACACCGGGGAGCTGTTTTTT. This gives the protein CASSNRGRHTGELFF. The variable domain in full, with the rest retrieved from reference TRBV28 and TRBJ2-2, is DVKVTQSSRYLVKRTGEKVFLECVQDMDHENMFWYRQDPGLGLRLIYFSYDVKMKEKGDIPEGYSVSREKKERFSLILESASTNQTSMYLCASSNRGRHTGELFFGEGSRLTVL.